This section outlines one TCR beta chain sequence together with its context. Its matching antigen is unknown. The source of the sample is a study of T-cell reconstitution after alpha-beta-depleted transplantation in children. Overall study results and limits: At one year after transplant, newly produced T cells mostly accounted for T-cell counts and diversity. The study reportedly traced alpha-beta T cells about two months after transplant to several hundred expanded graft clones. Surviving recipient T cells and thymic progenitors underlay high day-60 TCRbeta diversity in some patients.

Unique molecular identifiers were incorporated into the prepared TCRbeta library. TCRdb processed the PCR reads anew with MiXCR; each CDR3 protein has one entry. The data show 700,000 to 950,000 distinct CDR3 sequences, roughly 15% seen once. The clonotype originates from a male patient under 18 who had a stem cell transplant for acute lymphoblastic leukemia, so the T cells may come from the graft donor. Here the sequenced sample was PBMCs, mostly from graft donor cells, taken 360 days after TCRalphabeta/CD19-depleted stem cell transplant.

CDR3 residues: CASSLMLEPQHF. DNA of the CDR3: TGTGCCAGCAGTTTAATGCTAGAGCCCCAGCATTTT. The chain is built from TRBV28 and TRBJ1-5; D is unclear. Deletions cut 2 bases from V and 8 bases from J, with 7 bases between. Germline assignment: CDR1 MDHEN and CDR2 SYDVKM. The CDR3 is 12 amino acids.